These 19 T cell receptor beta chains originate from one sample sequenced in a study of blood T cell repertoires in COVID-19. Repertoires were generated with immunoSEQ multiplex PCR, while TCRdb's copy carries only in-frame clones and drops some. The sample contains about 73,000 clones, approximately 88% of which appear only once. Sample: peripheral blood. The receptors derive from an elderly man with active or convalescent COVID-19.

The gene calls are TRBV5-1 and TRBJ1-4; TRBD1 matches at 9 bases. Germline CDR1 is SGHRS and CDR2 is YFSETQ. The CDR3 is 17 amino acids. With 4 bases clipped from V and 0 bases from J, the junction kept 7 bases outside the gene matches. The CDR3 region has the DNA TGCGCCAGCAGCCAGGGACAGGGTGGGGCAACTAATGAAAAACTGTTTTTT. Protein: CASSQGQGGATNEKLFF. The full variable domain, rest sourced from reference TRBV5-1 and TRBJ1-4, is KAGVTQTPRYLIKTRGQQVTLSCSPISGHRSVSWYQQTPGQGLQFLFEYFSETQRNKGNFPGRFSGRQFSNSRSEMNVSTLELGDSALYLCASSQGQGGATNEKLFFGSGTQLSVL.

The genes are TRBV7-9 and TRBJ2-2; weak D call: TRBD1 (5 bases). This CDR3 contains 13 residues. The germline V and J ends were trimmed by 6 bases and 7 bases, with 12 bases remaining between them. Germline loops: CDR1 SEHNR, CDR2 FQNEAQ (reference sequence). DNA of the CDR3: TGTGCCAGCAGTTCTAGGGGTATCGGGGAGCTGTTTTTT. Amino acid sequence: CASSSRGIGELFF.

This clone occurred a few times. CDR3 protein: CASSQFPAGASYEQYF. CDR3 DNA sequence: TGTGCCAGCAGCCAATTTCCGGCAGGGGCTTCCTACGAGCAGTACTTC. The chain couples TRBV4-2 to TRBJ2-7; maybe TRBD1 (6 bases). CDR1 is LGHNA, CDR2 YNFKEQ, per germline. The CDR3 spans 16 residues. Trimming pared 2 bases from V and 1 base from J, leaving 15 bases between.

The count of this clone is one. The chain is built from TRBV5-6 and TRBJ1-3; D gene ambiguous. Germline-derived CDR1 and CDR2 are SGHDT and YYEEEE. V was cut by 2 bases and J by 0 bases, with 6 bases left in between. This CDR3 comprises 14 residues. CDR3 DNA sequence: TGTGCCAGCAGCTTCACGAGCTCTGGAAACACCATATATTTT. This codes for CASSFTSSGNTIYF. Drawing the rest from reference TRBV5-6 and TRBJ1-3, the complete variable domain is DAGVTQSPTHLIKTRGQQVTLRCSPKSGHDTVSWYQQALGQGPQFIFQYYEEEERQRGNFPDRFSGHQFPNYSSELNVNALLLGDSALYLCASSFTSSGNTIYFGEGSWLTVV.

This sequence joins TRBV5-4 and TRBJ2-2; tentative D call: TRBD1 (6 bases). Germline V gene sequence: CDR1 SGHNT, CDR2 YYREEE (reference sequence). V gave up 0 bases and J gave up 1 base, with 10 bases separating them. This CDR3 has 16 amino acids. The CDR3 DNA sequence: TGTGCCAGCAGCTTGGCCTTGGGACAGAACACCGGGGAGCTGTTTTTT. Encoded protein: CASSLALGQNTGELFF.

The V gene is TRBV18, the J gene TRBJ2-6; no clear D. The germline V gene has CDR1 KGHSH and CDR2 LQKENI. The CDR3 spans 17 residues. Trimming pared 4 bases from V and 0 bases from J, leaving 13 bases between. The DNA for the CDR3 is TGTGCCAGCTCACTGACTCGATCCTCCTCTGGGGCCAACGTCCTGACTTTC. Translated: CASSLTRSSSGANVLTF.

The rearrangement joins TRBV27 to TRBJ2-1, with D tentatively TRBD2 (5 bases). Trimming took 2 bases from V and 8 from J, leaving 22 bases between them. The CDR3 is made up of 17 amino acids. The germline V gene has CDR1 MNHEY and CDR2 SMNVEV (reference sequence). CDR3 in amino acids: CASSLVTKAWRYDEQFF. The CDR3 nucleotides are TGTGCCAGCAGTTTAGTTACAAAAGCGTGGAGGTACGATGAGCAGTTCTTC.

This chain uses TRBV6-5 with TRBJ2-5, with 11 nucleotides matching TRBD2. The V and J ends lost 7 bases and 5 bases, in that order; junction bases with no gene match: 9. Germline CDR1 is MNHEY and CDR2 is SVGAGI. This CDR3 contains 15 residues. The CDR3 sequence: CASKDSGGAFETQYF. In DNA form, the CDR3 reads TGTGCCAGCAAGGATAGCGGGGGGGCCTTTGAGACCCAGTACTTC.

This rearrangement joins TRBV7-2 to TRBJ1-2; tentatively, D is TRBD1 (5 bases). The V gene's germline CDR1 is SGHTA and CDR2 FQGNSA. V lost 5 bases and J lost 0, with 16 bases in between. The CDR3 runs 16 residues. This CDR3 reads CASSPQGRRSNYGYTF. The CDR3 DNA reads TGTGCCAGCAGCCCCCAGGGCAGGCGATCTAACTATGGCTACACCTTC.

This clone appeared a few times. J is TRBJ2-7 and V is TRBV28, with D possibly being TRBD2 (6 bases). The CDR3 extends over 15 amino acids. CDR1 MDHEN and CDR2 SYDVKM come from the germline V gene. Deletions cut 6 bases from V and 1 base from J, with 16 bases between. CDR3 sequence reads: CASRRRGTRSYEQYF. Written as DNA, the CDR3 is TGTGCCAGCAGAAGACGCGGGACTCGGTCCTACGAGCAGTACTTC.

This chain uses TRBV19 with TRBJ2-1, with D possibly being TRBD1 (5 bases). V dropped 2 bases and J dropped 9 bases, with 8 bases sitting between them. The CDR3 extends over 12 amino acids. Germline lookup yields CDR1 LNHDA and CDR2 SQIVND (reference sequence). CDR3 region: CASSIRGGEQFF. The CDR3 DNA reads TGTGCCAGTAGTATAAGGGGTGGTGAGCAGTTCTTC.

This clone has only a few counts. This sequence joins TRBV15 and TRBJ1-1, with 7 positions matching TRBD1. The germline gives CDR1 LNHNV, CDR2 YYDKDF (reference sequence). This CDR3 contains 17 residues. V lost 0 bases to trimming and J lost 0 bases; unmatched junction nucleotides: 7. DNA for the CDR3: TGTGCCACCAGCAGAGACTTAGGGGGCCGGATGAACACTGAAGCTTTCTTT. This encodes CATSRDLGGRMNTEAFF.

V and J are TRBV28 and TRBJ1-3; D unresolved. This CDR3 has 14 residues. Germline values: CDR1 MDHEN, CDR2 SYDVKM. V shed 5 bases and J shed 0 bases, with 8 bases lying between them. This CDR3 reads CASSRPGSGNTIYF. CDR3 DNA sequence: TGTGCCAGCAGTCGCCCGGGCTCTGGAAACACCATATATTTT. The full variable domain, rest sourced from reference TRBV28 and TRBJ1-3, is DVKVTQSSRYLVKRTGEKVFLECVQDMDHENMFWYRQDPGLGLRLIYFSYDVKMKEKGDIPEGYSVSREKKERFSLILESASTNQTSMYLCASSRPGSGNTIYFGEGSWLTVV.

The J gene is TRBJ2-1, the V gene TRBV5-1; 10 bases line up with TRBD2. This CDR3 has 16 residues. V lost 1 base and J lost 9; bases outside the gene matches: 10. Per germline, CDR1 SGHRS and CDR2 YFSETQ. The CDR3 nucleotides are TGCGCCAGCAGCTTGCCTCTAGCGGGAGTTTTCGGTGAGCAGTTCTTC. Protein: CASSLPLAGVFGEQFF.

The chain couples TRBV5-1 to TRBJ2-5; perhaps TRBD1 as D (6 bases). The CDR3 runs to 13 residues. Germline values: CDR1 SGHRS, CDR2 YFSETQ. V lost 2 bases, J lost 5 bases, and 10 bases lay in between. CDR3 sequence reads: CASSLQGLETQYF. The CDR3 coding sequence is TGCGCCAGCAGCTTACAGGGATTGGAGACCCAGTACTTC.

The chain recombines TRBV2 with TRBJ1-5; D uncertain. The CDR3 is 13 amino acids. Trimming removed 5 bases from V and 3 bases from J, with 8 bases in between. The germline V gene has CDR1 SNHLY and CDR2 FYNNEI. The DNA of the CDR3 is TGTGCCAGCAGTACCGAGAACAATCAGCCCCAGCATTTT. This codes for CASSTENNQPQHF.

This chain uses TRBV28 with TRBJ1-5; 7 bases match TRBD1. CDR3 length: 16 residues. Unmatched junction bases numbered 9, after V lost 7 bases and J lost 0 bases. Germline-derived CDR1 and CDR2 are MDHEN and SYDVKM. CDR3 nucleotides: TGTGCCAGCACTAAACGACAGGGATATAGCAATCAGCCCCAGCATTTT. It encodes CASTKRQGYSNQPQHF.

The V and J genes are TRBV4-2 and TRBJ2-2; 14 bases line up with TRBD2. In germline, CDR1 is LGHNA, CDR2 YNFKEQ. CDR3 length: 16 residues. Trimming cost V 2 bases and J 6 bases; bases outside gene matches: 2. The CDR3 region has the DNA TGTGCCAGCAGCCAATCGACTAGCGGGGGGGCCGGGGAGCTGTTTTTT. The encoded protein is CASSQSTSGGAGELFF.

The J gene is TRBJ1-2, the V gene TRBV6-5; 9 nucleotides agree with TRBD1. The junction had 8 bases not matched to a gene; V was cut back by 5 bases and J by 13 bases. CDR1 MNHEY and CDR2 SVGAGI come from the germline V gene. CDR3 length: 12 amino acids. The CDR3 nucleotides are TGTGCCAGCAGTATGGGACAGGGATCACTCACCTTC. As protein: CASSMGQGSLTF.